The 27 T cell receptor beta chains listed next were all sequenced from one sample in a study of blood T cell repertoires in COVID-19. The protocol was immunoSEQ multiplex PCR, while the TCRdb copy is restricted to in-frame clones and leaves out a portion. In the table there are 200,000 to 250,000 clones, 65% to 85% of which are singletons. The specimen was peripheral blood. Receptors were obtained from a woman in her twenties or thirties who had recovered from COVID-19.

For this clone: A much larger clone is a single base away; this may be a read error. V is TRBV27 and J is TRBJ1-2; D is perhaps TRBD1 (6 bases). Trimming cost V 5 bases and J 2 bases, with 9 bases left between them. Germline CDR1 and CDR2: MNHEY and SMNVEV (reference sequence). The CDR3 consists of 13 residues. Here the CDR3 DNA reads TGTGCCAGCAGTCCTCAGGGGAACTATGGCTACACCTTC. As protein: CASSPQGNYGYTF.

The chain recombines TRBV30 with TRBJ1-6; D ambiguous. Trimming removed 4 bases at V and 7 bases at J, with 14 bases between. The CDR3 is made up of 14 amino acids. CDR1 GTSNPN and CDR2 SVGIG come from the germline V gene (reference sequence). The CDR3 sequence: CAWMGGLTNSPLHF. The DNA of the CDR3 is TGTGCCTGGATGGGTGGACTGACGAATTCACCCCTCCACTTT.

This sequence joins TRBV28 and TRBJ2-5; 9 bases are a match to TRBD2. This CDR3 is built from 15 residues. After removal of 6 bases from V and 5 bases from J, the junction contained 10 bases not matched to a gene. The germline gives CDR1 MDHEN, CDR2 SYDVKM. The CDR3: CASSPRTSVRETQYF. In DNA, the CDR3 is TGTGCCAGCAGCCCCCGGACTAGCGTGCGGGAGACCCAGTACTTC.

V gene TRBV20-1 combines with J gene TRBJ2-3; 9 bases are a match to TRBD2. J lost 2 bases, V lost 3 bases, and 9 bases had no gene match. The CDR3 contains 16 residues. From germline, CDR1 is DFQATT and CDR2 SNEGSKA (reference sequence). CDR3 nucleotides: TGCAGTGCTAGTGTCCCTAGCGGGGCCCCCACAGATACGCAGTATTTT. Amino acid sequence: CSASVPSGAPTDTQYF.

V gene TRBV27 combines with J gene TRBJ1-2; D is perhaps TRBD1 (5 bases). The germline V gene encodes CDR1 MNHEY and CDR2 SMNVEV (reference sequence). The CDR3 covers 14 residues. Trimming removed 6 bases from V and 6 bases from J, with 17 bases in between. The CDR3 is CASSLAHRRDGYTF. The CDR3 region has the DNA TGTGCCAGCAGCCTAGCCCACAGGAGGGATGGCTACACCTTC.

The rearrangement links TRBV7-9 to TRBJ2-1; 7 bases map to TRBD2. This CDR3 is 15 amino acids long. CDR1 SEHNR and CDR2 FQNEAQ come from the germline V gene (reference sequence). V shed 5 bases and J 1 base; nucleotides not matched to a gene: 5. The CDR3 DNA follows: TGTGCCAGCAGCAAGAGCGGGACTTCCTACAATGAGCAGTTCTTC. This translates into CASSKSGTSYNEQFF.

The V call is TRBV9, the J call TRBJ2-5, with unresolved D. CDR1 is SGDLS, CDR2 YYNGEE, per germline. Trimming shortened V by 2 bases and J by 1 base, and 3 bases separated the two germline ends. This CDR3 has 12 residues. Here the CDR3 reads CASSVSQETQYF. In DNA, the CDR3 is TGTGCCAGCAGCGTGAGCCAAGAGACCCAGTACTTC.

This clone was found once. V usage is TRBV18 and J usage is TRBJ1-3, with D possibly TRBD1 on 5 matching bases. CDR3 size: 15 residues. The V end lost 3 bases, the J end lost 0 bases, and 9 bases lay between the germline ends. Germline lookup yields CDR1 KGHSH and CDR2 LQKENI. The CDR3 is CASSPDRTSGNTIYF. As DNA, the CDR3 is TGTGCCAGCTCACCTGACAGAACCTCTGGAAACACCATATATTTT. Full variable domain (rest looked up from reference TRBV18 and TRBJ1-3): NAGVMQNPRHLVRRRGQEARLRCSPMKGHSHVYWYRQLPEEGLKFMVYLQKENIIDESGMPKERFSAEFPKEGPSILRIQQVVRGDSAAYFCASSPDRTSGNTIYFGEGSWLTVV.

Turning to this clone: One end of the junction does not line up with germline, which may come from a read error. This chain joins TRBV7-7 and TRBJ2-1; 14 bases fit TRBD2. The CDR3 consists of 15 residues. Germline V CDR1 and CDR2: SSHAT, FNYEAQ (reference sequence). In nucleotides, the CDR3 is TGTGCTAGCAGCCTGGGACTAGCGGGGGACAATGAGCAGTTCTTC. It yields the protein CASSLGLAGDNEQFF.

This sequence joins TRBV5-1 and TRBJ2-7; TRBD2 aligns across 9 bases. The ends lost 0 bases at V and 3 bases at J; junction bases unmatched: 4. CDR1 is SGHRS and CDR2 is YFSETQ in the germline V gene. The CDR3 totals 15 residues. The CDR3: CASSLGLAGNYEQYF. The DNA of the CDR3 is TGCGCCAGCAGCTTGGGGCTAGCGGGAAACTACGAGCAGTACTTC.

The sample holds a few counts of this clone. The V and J genes are TRBV7-9 and TRBJ1-3, with D perhaps TRBD1 (6 bases). Germline CDR1 is SEHNR and CDR2 is FQNEAQ (reference sequence). V was cut by 2 bases and J by 0 bases, with 8 bases left in between. The CDR3 has 15 amino acids. CDR3 residues: CASSLQGTSGNTIYF. Written as DNA, the CDR3 is TGTGCCAGCAGCTTACAGGGGACCTCTGGAAACACCATATATTTT.

The rearrangement uses TRBV28 and TRBJ1-5; D unresolved. With 2 bases removed from V and 2 bases from J, the gap between germline ends came to 10 bases. Germline lookup yields CDR1 MDHEN and CDR2 SYDVKM. The CDR3 runs to 15 residues. CDR3 amino acids: CASSLGGSGNQPQHF. Written as DNA, the CDR3 is TGTGCCAGCAGTTTAGGAGGGTCTGGCAATCAGCCCCAGCATTTT.

The chain links TRBV11-3 to TRBJ2-3; D not certain. Trimming took off 4 bases at V and 5 bases at J, with 4 bases between the two ends. CDR3 length: 11 residues. From germline, CDR1 is SGHNT and CDR2 YENEEA. In DNA form, the CDR3 reads TGTGCCAGCAGCTCGGGAGATACGCAGTATTTT. This codes for CASSSGDTQYF.

The gene calls are TRBV24-1 and TRBJ2-1; the match to TRBD2 covers 11 bases. From germline, CDR1 is KGHDR and CDR2 SFDVKD. J was trimmed by 6 bases and V by 7 bases; bases with no gene match: 4. The CDR3 consists of 14 residues. This CDR3 reads CATSLAGGFNEQFF. CDR3 nucleotide sequence: TGTGCCACCAGCCTAGCGGGAGGTTTCAATGAGCAGTTCTTC.

The gene calls are TRBV4-1 and TRBJ1-1; no reliable D call. In germline, CDR1 is MGHRA, CDR2 YSYEKL. Trimming took 2 bases from V and 5 from J, leaving 15 bases between them. CDR3 length equals 15 residues. The CDR3 nucleotides read TGCGCCAGCAGCCAAACTGACACACGAGGGACTGAAGCTTTCTTT. This gives the protein CASSQTDTRGTEAFF.

The chain is built from TRBV12-3 or TRBV12-4 and TRBJ2-5; D remains ambiguous. This CDR3 is built from 12 residues. The ends were cut back, 3 bases at V and 5 bases at J, with 7 bases in the middle. This CDR3 reads CASSFMEETQYF. CDR3 nucleotide sequence: TGTGCCAGCAGTTTCATGGAGGAGACCCAGTACTTC.

V gene TRBV28 combines with J gene TRBJ1-2, with no clear D. Trimming pared 4 bases from V and 3 bases from J, leaving 18 bases between. Germline loops: CDR1 MDHEN, CDR2 SYDVKM. CDR3 size: 16 residues. This chain's CDR3 is CASSWFASGGDYGYTF. In DNA form, the CDR3 reads TGTGCCAGCAGTTGGTTCGCCTCGGGAGGAGACTATGGCTACACCTTC.

This clone was detected only once. CDR3 nucleotide sequence: TGTGCCAGCAGTTACAAGGGGGTTAGCTACGAGCAGTACTTC. As protein: CASSYKGVSYEQYF. The rearrangement joins TRBV6-5 to TRBJ2-7; maybe TRBD1 (6 bases). The germline gives CDR1 MNHEY, CDR2 SVGAGI. V was trimmed by 2 bases and J by 3 bases, leaving 11 bases between them. The CDR3 spans 14 residues.

This sequence joins TRBV11-2 and TRBJ2-7; D might be TRBD2 (6 bases). Trimming pared 5 bases from V and 0 bases from J, leaving 8 bases between. Germline CDR1 reads SGHAT; CDR2 reads FQNNGV. The CDR3 has 13 residues. The chain's CDR3 is CASSRDFSYEQYF. For the CDR3, the DNA is TGTGCCAGCAGCCGGGACTTCTCCTACGAGCAGTACTTC.

The chain employs TRBV6-1 and TRBJ2-1; D is perhaps TRBD2 (6 bases). From germline, CDR1 is MNHNS and CDR2 SASEGT. The V gene lost 1 base and the J gene lost 4 bases, with 11 bases spanning the gap. The CDR3 contains 15 residues. Here the CDR3 reads CASSEDGSGYNEQFF. The CDR3 region has the DNA TGTGCCAGCAGTGAAGATGGTAGCGGTTACAATGAGCAGTTCTTC.

This clone showed up just once. This sequence joins TRBV13 and TRBJ2-7; TRBD2 matches at 13 bases. The ends lost 3 bases at V and 6 bases at J; junction bases unmatched: 5. The germline V gene encodes CDR1 PRHDT and CDR2 FYEKMQ (reference sequence). This CDR3 is 15 amino acids long. The CDR3 reads CASSLELAGGGEQYF. The DNA of the CDR3 is TGTGCCAGCAGCTTGGAACTAGCGGGAGGGGGCGAGCAGTACTTC.

The genes are TRBV28 and TRBJ1-1, with 8 nucleotides matching TRBD1. V shed 6 bases and J 3 bases; nucleotides not matched to a gene: 6. The CDR3 covers 14 residues. Germline CDR1 reads MDHEN; CDR2 reads SYDVKM. This CDR3 reads CASSPGGADTEAFF. CDR3 coding DNA: TGTGCCAGCAGCCCAGGGGGCGCCGACACTGAAGCTTTCTTT.

The rearrangement links TRBV5-4 to TRBJ1-2; tentative D call: TRBD1 (6 bases). With 0 bases removed from V and 6 bases from J, the gap between germline ends came to 9 bases. The CDR3 is 13 amino acids. The germline CDR1 and CDR2 sequences are SGHNT and YYREEE (reference sequence). The CDR3 sequence is CASSLEQGNGYTF. The CDR3 nucleotides are TGTGCCAGCAGCTTGGAACAGGGAAATGGCTACACCTTC. Combining the CDR3 with reference TRBV5-4 and TRBJ1-2 gives the whole variable domain ETGVTQSPTHLIKTRGQQVTLRCSSQSGHNTVSWYQQALGQGPQFIFQYYREEENGRGNFPPRFSGLQFPNYSSELNVNALELDDSALYLCASSLEQGNGYTFGSGTRLTVV.

This chain links TRBV5-8 with TRBJ2-5; 7 nucleotides match TRBD1. CDR1 and CDR2 from the germline V gene are SGHTS and YDEGEE. CDR3 length: 12 amino acids. Trimming cost V 5 bases and J 4 bases; bases outside gene matches: 2. CDR3 loop: CASRTGLETQYF. The CDR3 region has the DNA TGTGCCAGCAGGACAGGGCTAGAGACCCAGTACTTC.

This clone was detected only a few times. The chain combines TRBV6-1 with TRBJ1-4; D unclear. Germline V lookup: CDR1 MNHNS, CDR2 SASEGT. Trimming shortened V by 0 bases and J by 3 bases, and 11 bases separated the two germline ends. This CDR3 spans 16 amino acids. In DNA form, the CDR3 reads TGTGCCAGCAGTGAAGCCTCGGTCGCGGCTAATGAAAAACTGTTTTTT. Translating it yields CASSEASVAANEKLFF.

The chain carries TRBV7-3 and TRBJ2-7; 8 nucleotides line up with TRBD2. This CDR3 comprises 15 residues. The germline V gene encodes CDR1 SGHTA and CDR2 FQGTGA. V lost 5 bases, J lost 6 bases, and 12 bases stayed unmatched. DNA for the CDR3: TGTGCCAGCAGCCCAGGGACCCGGGGGGGCTCCGAGCAGTACTTC. Encoded protein: CASSPGTRGGSEQYF.

The rearrangement uses TRBV7-3 and TRBJ2-2; the match to TRBD2 covers 12 bases. Germline-derived CDR1 and CDR2 are SGHTA and FQGTGA. Trimming took 4 bases from V and 7 from J; bases not matched to a gene: 4. The CDR3 runs 15 residues. The chain's CDR3 is CASSSGLAGFGELFF. The DNA of the CDR3 is TGTGCCAGCAGCTCAGGACTAGCGGGGTTCGGGGAGCTGTTTTTT. Full variable domain (rest looked up from reference TRBV7-3 and TRBJ2-2): GAGVSQTPSNKVTEKGKYVELRCDPISGHTALYWYRQSLGQGPEFLIYFQGTGAADDSGLPNDRFFAVRPEGSVSTLKIQRTERGDSAVYLCASSSGLAGFGELFFGEGSRLTVL.